There are a few counts of the clone carrying this T cell receptor (beta chain). PCR was performed a second time for about 7 to 11 cycles using a sample-barcoded 5' primer and a J-beta primer mix. TCRdb reanalysed the 5' RACE reads using MiXCR and keeps one entry per CDR3 protein. This sample has hundreds of thousands of distinct CDR3 sequences, with about 26% found just once. The sample comes from a study of blood T cells in healthy people across ages. The CDR3 contains 13 residues. Unmatched junction bases numbered 1, after V lost 3 bases and J lost 2 bases. Germline lookup yields CDR1 GTSNPN and CDR2 SVGIG (reference sequence). These data also featured in a second study, about T cells of mothers and their children.

The sequencing sample was made of blood. The chain links TRBV30 to TRBJ2-7, with TRBD2 matching over 10 bases. This TCR was sampled from a boy aged 2 to 10 in good health. CDR3 bases: TGTGCCTGGAGAGGACTAGCGGCCTACGAGCAGTACTTC. Its protein is CAWRGLAAYEQYF.